Here is one TCR beta chain with its context. This specimen comes from a study of T cell responses to AZD1222 COVID-19 vaccine. Method: immunoSEQ multiplex PCR; TCRdb's copy keeps in-frame clones and lacks some. The table lists roughly 150,000 clones, about 89% of them singletons. The sequencing used peripheral blood, collected on day 0 of AZD1222 vaccination. The clonotype comes from an adult in good health.

The CDR3: CASSTNSRLASEQYF. CDR3 coding DNA: TGTGCCAGCAGCACGAACTCACGACTGGCAAGCGAGCAGTACTTC. V and J are TRBV4-2 and TRBJ2-7; the D is unclear. The V end was cut by 5 bases, the J end by 6 bases, with 20 bases between. CDR3 length: 15 amino acids. CDR1 is LGHNA and CDR2 is YNFKEQ in the germline V gene.